The 12 T cell receptor beta chains below come from one sample, sequenced in a study of CD8+CD57+ T cells in acquired aplastic anemia. Before being chosen for sequencing, patients had shown CD8+CD57+ cell expansion by flow cytometry. Profiling that covered TCR beta VDJ and CDR3 relied on genomic DNA as its template. TCRdb reprocessed the reads with MiXCR, giving one entry per CDR3 protein. The sample lists some 150,000 distinct CDR3 sequences, 52% occurring once. Material: sorted CD4+, CD8+, or CD8+CD57+ T cells (not recorded which) from PBMCs. The receptors here all came from a human donor with aplastic anemia.

Turning to this clonotype: A clone one base away is much larger, so this may be a read error. The CDR3 DNA reads as TGTGCCAGCGCGGACCACACCGGGGAGCTGTTTTTT. It encodes CASADHTGELFF. This chain links TRBV10-3 with TRBJ2-2; D remains ambiguous. Germline-derived CDR1 and CDR2 are ENHRY and SYGVKD. Deletions cut 10 bases from V and 3 bases from J, with 9 bases between. The CDR3 contains 12 residues.

This clonotype was detected ten times or more. The V and J genes are TRBV27 and TRBJ2-7, with D possibly being TRBD1 (6 bases). CDR3 length equals 13 residues. The germline V gene has CDR1 MNHEY and CDR2 SMNVEV (reference sequence). V dropped 5 bases and J dropped 3 bases, with 11 bases sitting between them. The CDR3 loop is CASSATGIYEQYF. The CDR3 DNA reads as TGTGCCAGCAGTGCCACAGGGATCTACGAGCAGTACTTC.

The chain is built from TRBV14 and TRBJ2-7; TRBD1 matches at 9 bases. Germline trimming cut 4 bases from V and 5 bases from J; bases unmatched to any gene: 3. The germline V gene has CDR1 SGHDN and CDR2 FVKESK. This CDR3 has 13 residues. CDR3 sequence reads: CASSLQGAHEQYF. The CDR3 DNA reads TGTGCCAGCAGCCTACAGGGGGCCCACGAGCAGTACTTC.

Turning to this clonotype: At one boundary the junction diverges from the germline segment, which might be a read error. The chain combines TRBV20-1 with TRBJ1-2; 8 bases fit TRBD1. Per the germline V gene, CDR1 is DFQATT and CDR2 is SNEGSKA (reference sequence). The CDR3 loop spans 13 amino acids. The CDR3 protein is CGATSRTGNGYTF. The CDR3, as DNA: TGCGGTGCGACCAGTCGGACAGGGAATGGCTACACCTTC.

This clonotype was observed many times. The chain recombines TRBV29-1 with TRBJ1-3; a weak D match, TRBD1 (6 bases). The ends were cut back, 5 bases at V and 4 bases at J, with 18 bases in the middle. The CDR3 sequence is 15 residues long. The V gene's germline CDR1 is SQVTM and CDR2 ANQGSEA. The CDR3 here is CSVQSRDTPGNTIYF. CDR3 bases: TGCAGCGTTCAGAGCCGGGACACCCCGGGAAACACCATATATTTT. Using reference TRBV29-1 and TRBJ1-3 for the parts outside the CDR3, the full variable domain is SAVISQKPSRDICQRGTSLTIQCQVDSQVTMMFWYRQQPGQSLTLIATANQGSEATYESGFVIDKFPISRPNLTFSTLTVSNMSPEDSSIYLCSVQSRDTPGNTIYFGEGSWLTVV.

Many counts were recorded for this clonotype. The chain has TRBV7-8 and TRBJ2-7; no clear D gene. Germline assignment: CDR1 SGHVS and CDR2 FQNEAQ. CDR3 length: 15 amino acids. The V gene lost 2 bases and the J gene lost 0 bases, with 11 bases spanning the gap. The CDR3 is CASSLTPRSSYEQYF. CDR3 nucleotides: TGTGCCAGCAGCTTAACCCCAAGAAGCTCCTACGAGCAGTACTTC.

This clonotype was detected once. The chain employs TRBV15 and TRBJ2-3, with D maybe TRBD2 (5 bases). The CDR3 sequence is 15 residues long. CDR1 LNHNV and CDR2 YYDKDF come from the germline V gene (reference sequence). V was pared by 5 bases and J by 5 bases, with 17 bases between. CDR3 sequence reads: CATSGIVARGDTQYF. The CDR3 nucleotides read TGTGCCACCAGCGGTATCGTAGCGAGAGGAGATACGCAGTATTTT.

For this clonotype: As the CDR3 is not closed by the conserved phenylalanine or tryptophan, this likely results from a read error. The chain links TRBV12-3 or TRBV12-4 to TRBJ1-1; possibly TRBD1 for D (6 bases). This CDR3 is built from 14 residues. The V end lost 6 bases, the J end lost 2 bases, and 13 bases lay between the germline ends. The CDR3 sequence: CASSPRQVNTEAFL. The CDR3 DNA follows: TGTGCCAGCAGCCCTCGACAGGTAAACACTGAAGCTTTCCTT.

The CDR3: CASSRVGADTGELFF. The CDR3 nucleotides read TGTGCCAGCAGCCGAGTGGGGGCGGATACCGGGGAGCTGTTTTTT. This chain joins TRBV7-9 and TRBJ2-2; TRBD1 might be the D (6 bases). The CDR3 totals 15 residues. Germline V gene data show CDR1 as SEHNR and CDR2 as FQNEAQ (reference sequence). Trimming took 5 bases from V and 5 from J, leaving 15 bases between them.

This clonotype was recorded at least ten times. This sequence joins TRBV4-3 and TRBJ1-1; D possibly corresponds to TRBD1 (6 bases). The CDR3 contains 17 residues. The germline gives CDR1 LGHNA, CDR2 YSLEER. The V end lost 0 bases, the J end lost 3 bases, and 17 bases lay between the germline ends. CDR3: CASSQDRSGGADTEAFF. The CDR3 bases are TGCGCCAGCAGCCAAGACCGCAGCGGGGGGGCGGACACTGAAGCTTTCTTT.

The gene calls are TRBV6-1 and TRBJ1-5, with TRBD1 matching over 7 bases. The CDR3 loop spans 15 amino acids. The germline CDR1 and CDR2 sequences are MNHNS and SASEGT. Losses at the gene ends were 3 bases for V and 5 bases for J; bases not matched to a gene: 7. The CDR3: CASSDEGAMYQPQHF. The CDR3 DNA is TGTGCCAGCAGTGACGAGGGGGCGATGTATCAGCCCCAGCATTTT.

This clonotype came up a few times. A much larger clone sits a single nucleotide away, making a read error possible. J is TRBJ1-2 and V is TRBV6-4, with D possibly being TRBD1 (6 bases). Between the trimmed V and J ends, which lost 8 bases and 3 bases, there was a span of 7 bases. The CDR3 has 11 amino acids. Per the germline V gene, CDR1 is MRHNA and CDR2 is SNTAGT. DNA of the CDR3: TGTGCCAGCCGGACAGACTATGGCTACACCTTC. It translates to CASRTDYGYTF.